The 4 T cell receptor beta chains below were found in one sample sequenced in a study of long-term antiretroviral therapy in people with HIV. At the survey level, the v3.0 immunoSEQ assay was run. Repertoires were generated with immunoSEQ multiplex PCR, while TCRdb's copy carries only in-frame clones and drops some. The top ten clones hold 7.9% of a sample with 30,000 to 35,000 clones, about four fifths of them seen once. Here the sequenced sample was unsorted PBMCs, taken 0.4 years before starting antiretroviral therapy. Receptors were obtained from a man aged 18 to 30 with HIV.

V gene TRBV11-2 combines with J gene TRBJ2-1, with 9 bases identical to TRBD2. Germline lookup yields CDR1 SGHAT and CDR2 FQNNGV. Trimming at V came to 0 bases and at J to 0 bases, leaving 6 bases not matched to a gene. The CDR3 length is 18 residues. The CDR3 reads CASSLEASGASSYNEQFF. The CDR3 nucleotides are TGTGCCAGCAGCTTAGAAGCTAGCGGGGCGTCCTCCTACAATGAGCAGTTCTTC.

The chain links TRBV12-5 to TRBJ2-7, with 8 bases identical to TRBD1. Trimming at V came to 0 bases and at J to 5 bases, leaving 9 bases not matched to a gene. The V gene's germline CDR1 is LGHNT and CDR2 FRNRAP. The CDR3 is made up of 16 amino acids. CDR3 nucleotides: TGTGCTAGTGGTTTGGTACTTTCCAGGGGGCTTGACGAGCAGTACTTC. It codes for CASGLVLSRGLDEQYF.

The chain employs TRBV15 and TRBJ1-2; 12 bases are a match to TRBD1. V was clipped by 1 base and J by 10 bases; unmatched bases: 10. The CDR3 is 16 amino acids. The V gene's germline CDR1 is LNHNV and CDR2 YYDKDF (reference sequence). In nucleotides, the CDR3 is TGTGCCACCAGCAGAGGGGGACAGGGGGCGTCCCGCTACTACACCTTC. Its protein product is CATSRGGQGASRYYTF.

The CDR3 DNA sequence: TGCAGCGTCTCCATGGGACTAGCGAATTACGAGCAGTACTTC. It yields the protein CSVSMGLANYEQYF. This sequence joins TRBV29-1 and TRBJ2-7; 10 bases match TRBD2. This CDR3 has 14 residues. V dropped 6 bases and J dropped 4; count of bases not matched to a gene: 9. Germline lookup yields CDR1 SQVTM and CDR2 ANQGSEA.